These 3 T cell receptor beta chains were all obtained from the same sample, sequenced in a study of blood T cell repertoires in COVID-19. Sequencing used immunoSEQ multiplex PCR; TCRdb keeps in-frame clones, though not all of them. The sample lists about 150,000 clones, 70% to 80% occurring once. The source material was PBMCs or T cells enriched from blood (not recorded which). Receptor source: a woman between 65 and 79 years old in a cohort exposed to, infected with or recovered from COVID-19 (not recorded which).

V and J are TRBV2 and TRBJ2-1; 7 bases fit TRBD1. CDR1 and CDR2 from the germline V gene are SNHLY and FYNNEI. The junction had 11 bases not matched to a gene; V was cut back by 7 bases and J by 8 bases. CDR3 length equals 14 residues. For the CDR3, the DNA is TGTGCCAGCACACGATCAGGGGGATGGGATGAGCAGTTCTTC. It encodes CASTRSGGWDEQFF. Full variable domain (missing parts from reference TRBV2 and TRBJ2-1): EPEVTQTPSHQVTQMGQEVILRCVPISNHLYFYWYRQILGQKVEFLVSFYNNEISEKSEIFDDQFSVERPDGSNFTLKIRSTKLEDSAMYFCASTRSGGWDEQFFGPGTRLTVL.

J is TRBJ2-3 and V is TRBV18, with 10 positions matching TRBD2. Unmatched junction bases numbered 12, after V lost 3 bases and J lost 0 bases. In germline, CDR1 is KGHSH, CDR2 LQKENI. There are 19 residues in the CDR3. The CDR3 reads CASSPEAGGPISSTDTQYF. CDR3 coding DNA: TGTGCCAGCTCACCGGAAGCGGGAGGGCCGATTTCAAGCACAGATACGCAGTATTTT. Complete variable domain (other parts from reference TRBV18 and TRBJ2-3): NAGVMQNPRHLVRRRGQEARLRCSPMKGHSHVYWYRQLPEEGLKFMVYLQKENIIDESGMPKERFSAEFPKEGPSILRIQQVVRGDSAAYFCASSPEAGGPISSTDTQYFGPGTRLTVL.

This rearrangement joins TRBV5-1 to TRBJ1-1, with a possible D match to TRBD1 (6 bases). From germline, CDR1 is SGHRS and CDR2 YFSETQ. This CDR3 region has 13 residues. V was shortened by 4 bases and J by 2 bases, with 9 bases between the two germline ends. The CDR3 is CASSGTPNTEAFF. The CDR3 DNA sequence: TGCGCCAGCAGCGGGACACCAAACACTGAAGCTTTCTTT.